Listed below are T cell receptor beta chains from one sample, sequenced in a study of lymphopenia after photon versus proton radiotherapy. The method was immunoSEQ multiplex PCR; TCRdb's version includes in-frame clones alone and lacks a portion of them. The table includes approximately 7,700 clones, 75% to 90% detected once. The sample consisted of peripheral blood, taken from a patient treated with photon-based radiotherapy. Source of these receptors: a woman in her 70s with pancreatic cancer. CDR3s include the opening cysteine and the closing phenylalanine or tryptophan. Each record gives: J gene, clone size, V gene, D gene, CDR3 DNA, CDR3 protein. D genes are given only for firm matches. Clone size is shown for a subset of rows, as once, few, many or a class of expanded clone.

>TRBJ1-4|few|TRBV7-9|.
TGTGCCAGCTACGCGTCGGGCGGGAATGAAAAACTGTTTTTT
CASYASGGNEKLFF
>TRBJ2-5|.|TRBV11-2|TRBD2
TGTGCCAGCAGCTTAGATCGGGGGGTCCAAGAGACCCAGTACTTC
CASSLDRGVQETQYF
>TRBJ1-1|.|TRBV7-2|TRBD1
TGTGCCAGCAGCCCAGTAGGGGGCGGCAACACTGAAGCTTTCTTT
CASSPVGGGNTEAFF
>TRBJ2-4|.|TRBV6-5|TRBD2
TGTGCCAGCAGCCTAGCGGGTAAAAACATTCAGTACTTC
CASSLAGKNIQYF
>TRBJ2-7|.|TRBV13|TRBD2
TGTGCCAGCAGCTTCAGCGGGAGGCTTGAAGAGCAGTACTTC
CASSFSGRLEEQYF
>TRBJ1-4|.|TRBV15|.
TGTGCCACCAGCCCCTTCACAGTAGAAGAAAAACTGTTTTTT
CATSPFTVEEKLFF
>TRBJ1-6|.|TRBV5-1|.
TGCGCCAGCAGCTTGGCAGCAAACTATAATTCACCCCTCCACTTT
CASSLAANYNSPLHF
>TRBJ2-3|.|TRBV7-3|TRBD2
TGTGCCAGCGGGGGTAGCGGGACAGATACGCAGTATTTT
CASGGSGTDTQYF
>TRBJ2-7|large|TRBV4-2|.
TGTGCCAGCAGCCAAGAAAGGGAAGGCTACGAGCAGTACTTC
CASSQEREGYEQYF
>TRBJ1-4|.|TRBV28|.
TGTGCCAGCAGGGCGGGATTAAATGAAAAACTGTTTTTT
CASRAGLNEKLFF
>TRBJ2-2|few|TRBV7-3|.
TGTGCCAGCAGCCCCGGGCCACGGGCCGGGGAGCTGTTTTTT
CASSPGPRAGELFF
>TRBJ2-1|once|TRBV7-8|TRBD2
TGTGCCAGCAGCTTTCGTCTAGCGGGATTAAGCTCCTACAATGAGCAGTTCTTC
CASSFRLAGLSSYNEQFF
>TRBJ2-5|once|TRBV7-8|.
TGTGCCAGCAGCTTCCGGAGCCGGCGGGAGACCCAGTACTTC
CASSFRSRRETQYF
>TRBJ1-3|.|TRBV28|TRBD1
TGTGCCAGCAGCCCGACAGGGGACTCTGGAAACACCATATATTTT
CASSPTGDSGNTIYF
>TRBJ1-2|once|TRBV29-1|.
TGCAGCGTTGCTACGGGCTATGGCTACACCTTC
CSVATGYGYTF
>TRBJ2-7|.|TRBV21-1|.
TGTGCCCTGGGGATAGGACTACTGGGAAGGGAGCAGTACTTC
CALGIGLLGREQYF
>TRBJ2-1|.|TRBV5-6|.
TGTGCCAGCACCCAGGGGTACAATGAGCAGTTCTTC
CASTQGYNEQFF
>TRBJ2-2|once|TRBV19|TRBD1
TGTGCCAGTAGTACTACAGGGGGGATCACCGGGGAGCTGTTTTTT
CASSTTGGITGELFF
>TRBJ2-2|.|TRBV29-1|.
TGCAGCGTTGCCGACCGAGCGGCGAACACCGGGGAGCTGTTTTTT
CSVADRAANTGELFF
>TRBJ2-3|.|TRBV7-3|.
TGTGCCAGCAGCTCGGGGGGCGGCACAGATACGCAGTATTTT
CASSSGGGTDTQYF
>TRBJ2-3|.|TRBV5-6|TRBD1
TGTGCCAGCAGCTTAGGGACAGTGACGCAGTATTTT
CASSLGTVTQYF
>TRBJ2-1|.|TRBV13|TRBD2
TGTGCCAGCATCGGACTTAGTGTCAGCGGGAGAGGTCTGAATGAGCAGTTCTTC
CASIGLSVSGRGLNEQFF
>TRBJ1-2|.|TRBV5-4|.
TGTGCCAGCAGCTCCGGAGGGGGGTTCGGATATGGCTACACCTTC
CASSSGGGFGYGYTF
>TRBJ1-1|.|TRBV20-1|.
TGCAGTGCTAGAGAGGGCGGTGAAGCTTTCTTT
CSAREGGEAFF
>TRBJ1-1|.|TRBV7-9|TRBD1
TGTGCCAGCAGCGACCGGCTCCAGACAGGGGTGGCTTTCTTT
CASSDRLQTGVAFF
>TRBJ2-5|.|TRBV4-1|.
TGCGCCAGCAGCCAATTAACTCCCGGGACCCAGTACTTC
CASSQLTPGTQYF
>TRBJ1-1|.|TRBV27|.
TGTGCCAGCAGTCCTCCGGCAGACCGGGCGGAAGCTTTCTTT
CASSPPADRAEAFF
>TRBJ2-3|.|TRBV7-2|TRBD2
TGTGCCAGCAGCTCGGGACTAGCGGGACCTAACACAGATACGCAGTATTTT
CASSSGLAGPNTDTQYF
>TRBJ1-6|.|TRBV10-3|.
TGTGCCACCCAGTGGGGGAATTCACCCCTCCACTTT
CATQWGNSPLHF
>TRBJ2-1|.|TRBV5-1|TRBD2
TGCGCCAGCAGCCGGGGGGACAATGAGCAGTTCTTC
CASSRGDNEQFF
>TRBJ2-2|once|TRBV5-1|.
TGCGCCAGCAGCTTGGCCCTTCGGGGCACCGGGGAGCTGTTTTTT
CASSLALRGTGELFF
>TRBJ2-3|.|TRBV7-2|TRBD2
TGTGCCAGCAGCTCCCAAGCGGGGTTCACAGATACGCAGTATTTT
CASSSQAGFTDTQYF
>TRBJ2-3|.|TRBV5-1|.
TGCGCCAGCAGCCGGGACCAACTCACAGATACGCAGTATTTT
CASSRDQLTDTQYF
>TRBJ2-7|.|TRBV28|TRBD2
TGTGCCAGCAGTTCACTAGCGGGAGGCCACCGGGAGCAGTACTTC
CASSSLAGGHREQYF
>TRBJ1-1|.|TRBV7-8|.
TGTGCCAGCAGCTTAGCGACCGGGTCGGGCACTGAAGCTTTCTTT
CASSLATGSGTEAFF
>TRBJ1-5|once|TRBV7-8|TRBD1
TGTGCCAGCAGCTTAGCTCTCAGGGGGGATCAGCCCCAGCATTTT
CASSLALRGDQPQHF
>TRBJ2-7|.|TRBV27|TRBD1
TGTGCCAGCAGTTTGGGGACAGCAACCTACGAGCAGTACTTC
CASSLGTATYEQYF
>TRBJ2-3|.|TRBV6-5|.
TGTGCCAGCAGTTACTCAACTAGACAACCCCCAGATACGCAGTATTTT
CASSYSTRQPPDTQYF
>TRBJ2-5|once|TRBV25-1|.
TGTGCCAGCAGTGAACATAGACAGTTTCAAGAGACCCAGTACTTC
CASSEHRQFQETQYF
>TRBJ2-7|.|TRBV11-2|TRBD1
TGTGCCAGCAGCTTAGGGGTGGGACAGATCTACGAGCAGTACTTC
CASSLGVGQIYEQYF
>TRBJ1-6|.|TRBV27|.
TGTGCCAGCAGTTTACTAAATTCACCCCTCCACTTT
CASSLLNSPLHF
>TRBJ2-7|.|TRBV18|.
TGTGCCAGCTCACTCTCGGACTACGAGCAGTACTTC
CASSLSDYEQYF
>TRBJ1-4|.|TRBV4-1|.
TGCGCCAGCAGCCAAGAGCAACCTAATGAAAAACTGTTTTTT
CASSQEQPNEKLFF
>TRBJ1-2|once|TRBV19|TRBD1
TGTGCCAGTAGTATTGCCGCCGGACAGGGGGGCTATGGCTACACCTTC
CASSIAAGQGGYGYTF